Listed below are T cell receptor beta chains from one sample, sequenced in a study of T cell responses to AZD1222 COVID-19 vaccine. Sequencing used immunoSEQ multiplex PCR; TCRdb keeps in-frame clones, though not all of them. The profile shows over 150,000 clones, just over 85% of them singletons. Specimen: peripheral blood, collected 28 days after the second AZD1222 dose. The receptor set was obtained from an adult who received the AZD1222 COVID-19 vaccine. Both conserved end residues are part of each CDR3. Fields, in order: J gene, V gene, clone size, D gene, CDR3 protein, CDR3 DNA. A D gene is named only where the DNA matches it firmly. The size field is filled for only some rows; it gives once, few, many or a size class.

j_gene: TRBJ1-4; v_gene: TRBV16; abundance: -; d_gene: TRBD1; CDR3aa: CASSQSENRGEKLFF; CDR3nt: TGTGCCAGCAGCCAATCCGAAAACAGGGGTGAAAAACTGTTTTTT
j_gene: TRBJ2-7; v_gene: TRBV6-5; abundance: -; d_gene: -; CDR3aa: CASSSFRGLYEQYF; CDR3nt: TGTGCCAGCAGTTCCTTCCGGGGCCTCTACGAGCAGTACTTC
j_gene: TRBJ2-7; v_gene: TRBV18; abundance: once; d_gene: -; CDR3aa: CASSPAGREQYF; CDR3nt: TGTGCCAGCTCACCTGCAGGGCGCGAGCAGTACTTC
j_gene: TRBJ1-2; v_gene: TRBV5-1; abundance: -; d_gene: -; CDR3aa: CASSLGTAYGYTF; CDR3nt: TGCGCCAGCAGCTTGGGGACAGCCTATGGCTACACCTTC
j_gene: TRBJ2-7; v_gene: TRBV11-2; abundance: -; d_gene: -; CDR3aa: CASSDTGAAYEQYF; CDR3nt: TGTGCCAGCAGCGACACAGGAGCTGCTTACGAGCAGTACTTC
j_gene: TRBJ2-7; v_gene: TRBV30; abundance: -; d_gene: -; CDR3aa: CAWSVPKVGGTTAYEQYF; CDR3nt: TGTGCCTGGAGTGTACCCAAGGTTGGAGGAACAACCGCCTACGAGCAGTACTTC
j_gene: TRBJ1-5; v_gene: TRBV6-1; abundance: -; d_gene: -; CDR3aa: CASSEAQGLGNQPQHF; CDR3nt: TGTGCCAGCAGTGAAGCGCAGGGTTTGGGCAATCAGCCCCAGCATTTT
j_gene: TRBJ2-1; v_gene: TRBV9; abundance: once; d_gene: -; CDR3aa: CASSVVGSLNEQFF; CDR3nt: TGTGCCAGCAGCGTAGTGGGTAGCTTGAATGAGCAGTTCTTC
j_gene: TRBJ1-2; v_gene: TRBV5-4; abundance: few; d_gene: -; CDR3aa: CASSQPDSLYGYTF; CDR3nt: TGTGCCAGCAGCCAACCGGACAGTCTCTATGGCTACACCTTC
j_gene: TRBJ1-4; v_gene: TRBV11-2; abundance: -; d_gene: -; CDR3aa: CASSLEGFNEKLFF; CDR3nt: TGTGCCAGCAGCTTAGAAGGTTTTAATGAAAAACTGTTTTTT
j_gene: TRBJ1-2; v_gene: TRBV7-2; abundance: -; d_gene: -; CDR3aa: CASSSPGWAASARGYTF; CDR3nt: TGTGCCAGCAGCTCTCCTGGGTGGGCAGCCTCGGCTCGAGGCTACACCTTC
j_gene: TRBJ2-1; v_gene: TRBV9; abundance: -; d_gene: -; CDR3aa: CASSVQGSSYNEQFF; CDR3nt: TGTGCCAGCAGCGTGCAAGGAAGCTCCTACAATGAGCAGTTCTTC
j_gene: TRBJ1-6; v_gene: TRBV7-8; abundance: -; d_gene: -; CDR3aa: CASSLTSSSYNSPLHF; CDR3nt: TGTGCCAGCAGCTTAACCTCAAGCTCCTATAATTCACCCCTCCACTTT
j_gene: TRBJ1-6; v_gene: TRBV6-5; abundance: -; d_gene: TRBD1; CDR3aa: CALRGQGRNSPLHF; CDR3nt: TGTGCTCTTAGGGGACAGGGCAGAAATTCACCCCTCCACTTT
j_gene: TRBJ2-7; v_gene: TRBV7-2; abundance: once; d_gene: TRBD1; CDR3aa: CASSPPTGISYEQYF; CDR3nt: TGTGCCAGCAGCCCCCCGACAGGGATATCCTACGAGCAGTACTTC
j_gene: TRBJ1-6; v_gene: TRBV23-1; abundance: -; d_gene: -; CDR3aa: CASSQTEHEGRSYNSPLHF; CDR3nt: TGCGCCAGCAGTCAAACGGAGCACGAGGGGCGATCCTATAATTCACCCCTCCACTTT
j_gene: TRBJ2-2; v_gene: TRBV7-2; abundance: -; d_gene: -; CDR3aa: CASIPGPVPGELFF; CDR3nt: TGTGCCAGCATTCCCGGTCCGGTCCCCGGGGAGCTGTTTTTT
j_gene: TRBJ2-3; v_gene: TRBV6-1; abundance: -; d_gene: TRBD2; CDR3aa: CASSGAGGTDTQYF; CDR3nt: TGTGCCAGCAGTGGAGCGGGGGGTACAGATACGCAGTATTTT
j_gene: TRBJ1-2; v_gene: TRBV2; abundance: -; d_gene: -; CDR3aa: CASKLQDADYGYTF; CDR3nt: TGTGCCAGCAAACTCCAGGATGCTGACTATGGCTACACCTTC
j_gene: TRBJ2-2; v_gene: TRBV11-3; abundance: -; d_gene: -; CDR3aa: CASSLEQNTGELFF; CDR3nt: TGTGCCAGCAGCTTAGAACAGAACACCGGGGAGCTGTTTTTT
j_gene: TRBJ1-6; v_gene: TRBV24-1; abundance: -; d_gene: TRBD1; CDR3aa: CATSDLRGLLRSPLHF; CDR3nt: TGTGCCACCAGTGATTTAAGGGGGCTTCTTCGCTCACCCCTCCACTTT
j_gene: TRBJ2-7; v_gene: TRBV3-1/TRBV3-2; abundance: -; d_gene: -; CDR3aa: CASSRLDGEQYF; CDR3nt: TGTGCCAGCAGCCGGCTAGACGGGGAGCAGTACTTC
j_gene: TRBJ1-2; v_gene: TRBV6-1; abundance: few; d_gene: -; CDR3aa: CASSDRHYGYTF; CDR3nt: TGTGCCAGCAGTGACAGACACTATGGCTACACCTTC
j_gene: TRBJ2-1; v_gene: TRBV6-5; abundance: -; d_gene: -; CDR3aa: CASSYLPLGNEQFF; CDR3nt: TGTGCCAGCAGTTACTTACCACTAGGTAATGAGCAGTTCTTC
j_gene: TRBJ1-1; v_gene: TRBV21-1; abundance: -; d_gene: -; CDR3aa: CASSRTGLGGENTEAFF; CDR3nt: TGTGCCAGCAGCCGGACCGGGTTGGGGGGTGAGAACACTGAAGCTTTCTTT
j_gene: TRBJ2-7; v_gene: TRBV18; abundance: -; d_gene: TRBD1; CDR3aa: CASSGQGAIYEQYF; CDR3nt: TGTGCCAGCTCAGGACAGGGGGCAATCTACGAGCAGTACTTC
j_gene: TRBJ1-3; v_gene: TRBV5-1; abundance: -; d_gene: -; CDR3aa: CASSLSLGESGNTIYF; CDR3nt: TGCGCCAGCAGCTTGTCGCTAGGGGAAAGTGGAAACACCATATATTTT
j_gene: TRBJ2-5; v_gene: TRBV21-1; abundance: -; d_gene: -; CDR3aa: CASSKYQGETQYF; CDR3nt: TGTGCCAGCAGCAAATACCAGGGGGAGACCCAGTACTTC
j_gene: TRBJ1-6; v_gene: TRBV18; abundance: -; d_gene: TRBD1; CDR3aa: CASSPIQGAPDSPLHF; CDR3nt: TGTGCCAGCTCACCAATACAGGGGGCCCCCGATTCACCCCTCCACTTT
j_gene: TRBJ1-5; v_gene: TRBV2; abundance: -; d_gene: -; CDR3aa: CASGEAISNQPQHF; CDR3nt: TGTGCCAGCGGGGAGGCCATTAGCAATCAGCCCCAGCATTTT
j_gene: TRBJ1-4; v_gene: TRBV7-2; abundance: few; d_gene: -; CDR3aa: CASSQTVFGEKLFF; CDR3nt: TGTGCCAGCAGCCAGACAGTATTCGGTGAAAAACTGTTTTTT
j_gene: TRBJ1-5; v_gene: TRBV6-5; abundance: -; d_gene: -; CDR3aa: CASSDSLGSNQPQHF; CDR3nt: TGTGCCAGCAGTGACTCTTTGGGTTCCAATCAGCCCCAGCATTTT
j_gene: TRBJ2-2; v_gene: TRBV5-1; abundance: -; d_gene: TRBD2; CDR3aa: CASSLVAGEDTGELFF; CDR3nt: TGCGCCAGCAGCTTGGTAGCGGGGGAAGACACCGGGGAGCTGTTTTTT
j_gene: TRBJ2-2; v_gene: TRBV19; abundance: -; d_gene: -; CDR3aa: CASSIAGNTGELFF; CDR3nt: TGTGCCAGTAGTATCGCCGGGAACACCGGGGAGCTGTTTTTT
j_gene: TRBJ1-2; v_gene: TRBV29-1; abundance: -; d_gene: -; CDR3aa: CSVEDPGAYGYTF; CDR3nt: TGCAGCGTTGAAGACCCTGGGGCCTATGGCTACACCTTC
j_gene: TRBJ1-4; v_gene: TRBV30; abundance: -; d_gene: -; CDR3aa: CACTGTSSNEKLFF; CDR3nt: TGTGCCTGTACGGGGACGAGTTCTAATGAAAAACTGTTTTTT
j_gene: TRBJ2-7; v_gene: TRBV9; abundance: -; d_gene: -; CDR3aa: CASSVAGVRWDAEQYF; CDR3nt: TGTGCCAGCAGCGTAGCGGGGGTTCGGTGGGACGCCGAGCAGTACTTC
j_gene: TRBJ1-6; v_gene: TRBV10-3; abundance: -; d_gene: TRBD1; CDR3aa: CAAGQGVAPLHF; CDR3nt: TGTGCCGCAGGACAGGGAGTGGCACCCCTCCACTTT
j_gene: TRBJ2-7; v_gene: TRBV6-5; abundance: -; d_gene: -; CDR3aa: CASTFPQSGEQYF; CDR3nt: TGTGCCAGCACGTTCCCCCAATCGGGCGAGCAGTACTTC
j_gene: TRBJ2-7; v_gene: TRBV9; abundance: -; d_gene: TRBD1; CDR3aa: CASSEPHRGSSYEQYF; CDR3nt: TGTGCCAGCAGCGAGCCCCACAGGGGATCCTCCTACGAGCAGTACTTC
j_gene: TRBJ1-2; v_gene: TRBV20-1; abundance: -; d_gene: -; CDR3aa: CSGPDGGYTF; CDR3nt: TGCAGTGGACCGGACGGTGGCTACACCTTC
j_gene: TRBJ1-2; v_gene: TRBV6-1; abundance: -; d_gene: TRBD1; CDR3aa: CASSDRGTSNGYTF; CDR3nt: TGTGCCAGCAGTGACAGGGGGACGAGTAATGGCTACACCTTC